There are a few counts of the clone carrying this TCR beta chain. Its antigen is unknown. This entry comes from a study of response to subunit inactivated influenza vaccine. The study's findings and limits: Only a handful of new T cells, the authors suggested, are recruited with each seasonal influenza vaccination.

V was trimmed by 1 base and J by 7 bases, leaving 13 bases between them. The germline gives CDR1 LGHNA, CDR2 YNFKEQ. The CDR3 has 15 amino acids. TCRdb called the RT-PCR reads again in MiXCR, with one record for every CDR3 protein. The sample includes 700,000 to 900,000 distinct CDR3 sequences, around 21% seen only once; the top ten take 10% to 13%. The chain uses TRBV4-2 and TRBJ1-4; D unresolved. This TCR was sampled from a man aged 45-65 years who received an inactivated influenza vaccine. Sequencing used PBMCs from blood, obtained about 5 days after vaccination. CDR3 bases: TGTGCCAGCAGCCAAGGTGGCCTCAAGGCTGAAAAACTGTTTTTT. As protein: CASSQGGLKAEKLFF.